This TCR beta chain came from a study of cytomegalovirus exposure and HLA in healthy donors. Study-wide points: Accurate predictions that matched the HLA-A and HLA-B alleles of most subjects were reportedly made from TCR beta sequences. Common viral pathogens were later found to be apparently linked to several of the most significant clusters.

Worth noting for this clone: Its antigen is unknown.

13 Jbeta primers and 60 Vbeta primers were used for the PCR. The repertoire was sequenced with immunoSEQ multiplex PCR; TCRdb's copy has only in-frame clones and lacks some. The table has about 190,000 clones, about four fifths seen once. From germline, CDR1 is MNHEY and CDR2 SMNVEV (reference sequence). Losses at the gene ends were 2 bases for V and 3 bases for J; bases not matched to a gene: 6. CDR3 length equals 16 residues. This TCR was sampled from a man younger than 35 in good health and CMV-seronegative. The chain is built from TRBV27 and TRBJ2-1, with 8 bases aligning to TRBD2. Input material: PBMCs. The CDR3 protein is CASSLASGRIYNEQFF. The CDR3 DNA is TGTGCCAGCAGTTTAGCTAGCGGGCGTATCTACAATGAGCAGTTCTTC.